This T cell receptor (beta chain) was documented in a study of OX40 agonist ivuxolimab in advanced cancers. Whole-study results and caveats: The specificity for antigen of the expanded peripheral T cells was not determined.

Autoimmune disease history or systemic immunosuppression led to patients being barred. Baseline, cycle 4 day 1, and cycle 7 day 1 were the blood sampling points. Here immunoSEQ multiplex PCR was the method, and the copy in TCRdb shows in-frame clones only, minus some. The data show around 44,000 clones, approximately 90% seen once. The V gene's germline CDR1 is SGHVT and CDR2 SQSDAQ. CDR3 length equals 18 residues. The V and J ends lost 5 bases and 5 bases, in that order; junction bases with no gene match: 18. With respect to this clone: Its antigen is undetermined.

V and J are TRBV7-4 and TRBJ1-3, with 7 bases fitting TRBD1. Here the sequenced sample was CD4+ or CD8+ T cells sorted from blood, taken in a trial of the OX40 agonist ivuxolimab. The receptor comes from an adult with an advanced solid tumor such as melanoma, head and neck, liver or kidney cancer. DNA for the CDR3: TGTGCCAGCAGCCCGCCTACCGTGGACAGGCATCCTCGAAACACCATATATTTT. Amino acids: CASSPPTVDRHPRNTIYF.